The 23 T cell receptor beta chains below all came from one sample that was sequenced in a study of T cell repertoires in cytomegalovirus infection. These receptors lack a known antigen. TCRdb called the reads again in MiXCR, with one record for every CDR3 protein. The sample has some 350,000 distinct CDR3 sequences, about 35% seen once; the top ten hold approximately 13%. The sample here was cultured PBMCs, taken from culture after CMV antigen stimulation. The receptors stem from a human donor in good health (CMV status not recorded). Some clones in this sample may be carry-over from other donors' samples.

This clonotype was counted at least ten times. The CDR3 region has the DNA TGTGCCAGCAGCTCGAGACTAGCGGGAAACAATGAGCAGTTCTTC. Translating it yields CASSSRLAGNNEQFF. The chain employs TRBV7-2 and TRBJ2-1, with 11 bases matching TRBD2. The V gene's germline CDR1 is SGHTA and CDR2 FQGNSA. CDR3 length: 15 residues. V trimming: 4 bases; J trimming: 5 bases; junction bases outside the gene matches: 4.

V gene TRBV12-3 or TRBV12-4 combines with J gene TRBJ2-3; the match to TRBD2 covers 9 bases. V shed 7 bases, J shed 6 bases, and the junction held 11 bases outside the gene matches. This CDR3 has 15 amino acids. In DNA form, the CDR3 reads TGTGCCAGCACCGACGTGGTAGCGGGAGTTGATACGCAGTATTTT. Translating gives CASTDVVAGVDTQYF.

This clonotype turned up a few times. The CDR3: CASSLEPSGGSDTQYF. DNA of the CDR3: TGCGCCAGCAGCTTGGAACCTAGCGGAGGGTCAGATACGCAGTATTTT. The chain joins TRBV5-1 to TRBJ2-3; TRBD2 matches at 7 bases. V lost 0 bases and J lost 4; bases outside the gene matches: 8. Germline V gene sequence: CDR1 SGHRS, CDR2 YFSETQ. The CDR3 is made up of 16 amino acids.

There are many counts of this clonotype. The rearrangement joins TRBV7-3 to TRBJ2-1; TRBD2 is a possible D gene (6 bases). This CDR3 is built from 13 residues. Deletions cut 3 bases from V and 6 bases from J, with 9 bases between. CDR1 SGHTA and CDR2 FQGTGA come from the germline V gene. The CDR3 DNA reads as TGTGCCAGCAGCTTCATGGAGGGCAATGAGCAGTTCTTC. It is translated as CASSFMEGNEQFF. The full variable domain, rest sourced from reference TRBV7-3 and TRBJ2-1, is GAGVSQTPSNKVTEKGKYVELRCDPISGHTALYWYRQSLGQGPEFLIYFQGTGAADDSGLPNDRFFAVRPEGSVSTLKIQRTERGDSAVYLCASSFMEGNEQFFGPGTRLTVL.

V and J are TRBV7-9 and TRBJ2-7, with D possibly matching TRBD2 (5 bases). CDR1 is SEHNR, CDR2 FQNEAQ, per germline (reference sequence). CDR3 length: 12 residues. V dropped 3 bases and J dropped 5 bases, with 8 bases sitting between them. This CDR3 reads CASSFTRDEQYV. The CDR3 DNA sequence: TGTGCCAGCAGCTTTACTAGAGACGAGCAGTACGTC.

This clonotype appeared a few times. The V and J genes are TRBV6-6 and TRBJ1-4; 7 bases agree with TRBD1. This CDR3 comprises 14 residues. CDR1 MNHNY and CDR2 SVGAGI come from the germline V gene (reference sequence). V gave up 6 bases and J gave up 7 bases; unmatched junction bases: 8. CDR3 sequence reads: CASRPQGRVEKLFF. In nucleotides, the CDR3 is TGTGCCAGCAGACCACAGGGGCGGGTTGAAAAACTGTTTTTT.

The V gene is TRBV6-6, the J gene TRBJ2-3, with D perhaps given as TRBD1 or TRBD2 (5 bases each). CDR1 MNHNY and CDR2 SVGAGI come from the germline V gene (reference sequence). The V and J ends lost 0 bases and 8 bases respectively, with 9 bases between them. The CDR3 covers 13 residues. The CDR3 sequence: CASSYSNGGTQYF. The CDR3 region has the DNA TGTGCCAGCAGTTACTCGAATGGGGGTACGCAGTATTTT.

The table lists this clonotype with a few counts. The chain employs TRBV19 and TRBJ1-1, with D possibly TRBD1 on 5 matching bases. The germline V and J ends were trimmed by 7 bases and 2 bases, with 14 bases remaining between them. Germline CDR1 reads LNHDA; CDR2 reads SQIVND (reference sequence). CDR3 length: 14 residues. The CDR3 loop reads CASTIGGGNTEAFF. For the CDR3, the DNA is TGTGCCAGTACCATCGGGGGAGGAAACACTGAAGCTTTCTTT.

The chain has TRBV10-3 and TRBJ1-1; possible D gene TRBD1, 5 bases. Trimming took off 4 bases at V and 2 bases at J, with 17 bases between the two ends. Germline loops: CDR1 ENHRY, CDR2 SYGVKD. The CDR3 has 16 residues. The CDR3, as DNA: TGTGCCATCAGTGGCAGGGAGATGGGGGGAAACACTGAAGCTTTCTTT. Residues: CAISGREMGGNTEAFF.

The V gene is TRBV6-5, the J gene TRBJ1-5; TRBD1 matches 9 bases. Trimming took 2 bases from V and 5 from J; bases not matched to a gene: 4. The CDR3 runs to 15 residues. Germline V gene data show CDR1 as MNHEY and CDR2 as SVGAGI. CDR3 DNA: TGTGCCAGCAGTTACCGAGGGGACAGGGATCAGCCCCAGCATTTT. Its translation: CASSYRGDRDQPQHF.

The chain has TRBV5-5 and TRBJ2-6; 8 nucleotides match TRBD1. Trimming at V came to 3 bases and at J to 12 bases, leaving 11 bases not matched to a gene. In germline, CDR1 is SGHKS, CDR2 YYEKEE (reference sequence). The CDR3 is made up of 15 amino acids. The CDR3 nucleotides are TGTGCCAGCAGCTCGCATGGACAGGGTTACACCGTCCTGACTTTC. Protein sequence: CASSSHGQGYTVLTF.

In this sample, this clonotype turned up a few times. The genes are TRBV7-9 and TRBJ2-5; D remains ambiguous. The CDR3 runs to 12 residues. Trimming cost V 10 bases and J 3 bases, with 12 bases left between them. Germline V gene sequence: CDR1 SEHNR, CDR2 FQNEAQ (reference sequence). CDR3 coding DNA: TGTGCCATACTTGTTGGTGAAGAGACCCAGTACTTC. It codes for CAILVGEETQYF.

Ten or more counts support this clonotype. The chain combines TRBV20-1 with TRBJ1-1; D not resolved. The germline gives CDR1 DFQATT, CDR2 SNEGSKA (reference sequence). The CDR3 runs to 15 residues. Trimming took off 1 base at V and 2 bases at J, with 14 bases between the two ends. In DNA form, the CDR3 reads TGCAGTGCTAGAGGCACACCCGCGTTCAACACTGAAGCTTTCTTT. Translation: CSARGTPAFNTEAFF.

This clonotype has more than one count but fewer than ten. This chain uses TRBV18 with TRBJ1-5, with TRBD1 as a possible D gene (5 bases). V dropped 2 bases and J dropped 0 bases, with 8 bases sitting between them. This CDR3 region has 15 residues. Germline V gives CDR1 KGHSH, CDR2 LQKENI. CDR3 loop: CASSPSRASNQPQHF. As DNA, the CDR3 is TGTGCCAGCTCACCAAGCAGGGCTAGCAATCAGCCCCAGCATTTT.

This rearrangement joins TRBV29-1 to TRBJ2-1, with 12 nucleotides matching TRBD2. Germline V gene sequence: CDR1 SQVTM, CDR2 ANQGSEA. Losses at the gene ends were 7 bases for V and 5 bases for J; bases not matched to a gene: 3. This CDR3 region has 13 residues. CDR3 bases: TGCAGCGCTTCTAGCGGGAGGGACAATGAGCAGTTCTTC. This gives the protein CSASSGRDNEQFF.

The CDR3 DNA reads as TGTGCCAGTAGTATACTCAGTGAACTTTTCGGACATGGCTACACCTTC. Translation: CASSILSELFGHGYTF. V gene TRBV19 combines with J gene TRBJ1-2; no reliable D call. The CDR3 runs 16 residues. The germline CDR1 and CDR2 sequences are LNHDA and SQIVND (reference sequence). V was trimmed by 2 bases and J by 6 bases, leaving 19 bases between them.

V is TRBV14 and J is TRBJ1-4, with D uncertain. V lost 0 bases to trimming and J lost 6 bases, with 8 bases between them. This CDR3 is built from 14 residues. Per germline, CDR1 SGHDN and CDR2 FVKESK. CDR3 nucleotide sequence: TGTGCCAGCAGCCAAGATCTTGGGCATGAAAAACTGTTTTTT. Encoded protein: CASSQDLGHEKLFF. The full variable domain, with the rest looked up from reference TRBV14 and TRBJ1-4, is EAGVTQFPSHSVIEKGQTVTLRCDPISGHDNLYWYRRVMGKEIKFLLHFVKESKQDESGMPNNRFLAERTGGTYSTLKVQPAELEDSGVYFCASSQDLGHEKLFFGSGTQLSVL.

This clonotype has ten or more counts. J is TRBJ1-6 and V is TRBV7-2; maybe TRBD1 (6 bases). Germline V CDR1 and CDR2: SGHTA, FQGNSA. V lost 5 bases, J lost 8 bases, and 13 bases lay in between. The CDR3 length is 14 residues. The CDR3 bases are TGTGCCAGCAGCCGGTACAGGGAAGATTCACCCCTCCACTTT. It yields the protein CASSRYREDSPLHF. The whole variable domain, filled in from reference TRBV7-2 and TRBJ1-6, reads GAGVSQSPSNKVTEKGKDVELRCDPISGHTALYWYRQSLGQGLEFLIYFQGNSAPDKSGLPSDRFSAERTGGSVSTLTIQRTQQEDSAVYLCASSRYREDSPLHFGNGTRLTVT.

This rearrangement joins TRBV7-9 to TRBJ2-7; 7 bases are shared with TRBD1. Trimming cost V 4 bases and J 2 bases; bases outside gene matches: 5. Germline V CDR1 and CDR2: SEHNR, FQNEAQ (reference sequence). The CDR3 is 14 residues long. The CDR3 loop is CASSYRDRAYEQYF. The CDR3 coding sequence is TGTGCCAGCAGCTACCGGGACAGAGCCTACGAGCAGTACTTC. The full variable domain, in which reference TRBV7-9 and TRBJ2-7 provide the parts outside the CDR3, is DTGVSQNPRHKITKRGQNVTFRCDPISEHNRLYWYRQTLGQGPEFLTYFQNEAQLEKSRLLSDRFSAERPKGSFSTLEIQRTEQGDSAMYLCASSYRDRAYEQYFGPGTRLTVT.

The rearrangement links TRBV2 to TRBJ2-7; weak D call: TRBD1 (5 bases). Per germline, CDR1 SNHLY and CDR2 FYNNEI. V lost 5 bases to trimming and J lost 2 bases, with 16 bases between them. The CDR3 contains 15 residues. This chain's CDR3 is CASSPRARAAYEQYV. DNA of the CDR3: TGTGCCAGCAGTCCTCGGGCCAGGGCCGCCTACGAGCAGTACGTC.

The chain recombines TRBV6-6 with TRBJ2-3, with 14 bases matching TRBD2. The germline V gene has CDR1 MNHNY and CDR2 SVGAGI (reference sequence). This CDR3 is 16 amino acids long. V lost 2 bases to trimming and J lost 4 bases; unmatched junction nucleotides: 2. The CDR3 DNA follows: TGTGCCAGCAGTTACGGACTAGCGGGAGGTCCAGATACGCAGTATTTT. Protein sequence: CASSYGLAGGPDTQYF.

The chain's CDR3 is CATTSGRPPSYEQYF. DNA for the CDR3: TGTGCCACGACTAGCGGGAGACCCCCCTCCTACGAGCAGTACTTC. The rearrangement joins TRBV6-5 to TRBJ2-7; the match to TRBD2 covers 12 bases. There are 15 residues in the CDR3. Trimming removed 10 bases from V and 0 bases from J; junction bases left unmatched: 7. Germline V gene sequence: CDR1 MNHEY, CDR2 SVGAGI.

The rearrangement joins TRBV28 to TRBJ2-2; possible D gene TRBD1, 5 bases. Trimming removed 5 bases at V and 6 bases at J, with 13 bases between. The germline CDR1 and CDR2 sequences are MDHEN and SYDVKM. This CDR3 comprises 14 residues. The CDR3 DNA reads as TGTGCCAGCAGTCCGCCGCAAGGGGCCGGGGAGCTGTTTTTT. This translates into CASSPPQGAGELFF.